The rows below give T cell receptor beta chains drawn from one sample of a study of human T cells and chemical hapten exposure. TCRdb itself ran the RACE reads through MiXCR, one entry per CDR3 protein. Of tens of thousands of distinct CDR3 sequences detected, 9.9% appear once; the ten largest clones hold over 1.5%. The sample in question was whole blood, obtained in connection with sensitization to the hapten diphenylcyclopropenone (DPC). These receptor sequences come from a woman between 50 and 59 years old with alopecia areata. Some clones in this sample may be carry-over from other donors' samples. The CDR3 runs from the conserved cysteine through the conserved F or W. D genes are given only for firm matches. Part of the rows lack a size; the others show once, few, many or a class for expanded clones.

>NA|TRBJ1-2|TRBV19|few
CASSIDLSNGKYGYTF
TGTGCCAGTAGTATAGATCTATCGAACGGGAAGTATGGCTACACCTTC
>TRBD2|TRBJ2-1|TRBV6-5|NA
CASSPRSGRLHNEQFF
TGTGCCAGCAGTCCCCGTAGCGGGAGACTCCACAATGAGCAGTTCTTC
>NA|TRBJ2-3|TRBV12-3/TRBV12-4|many
CASSQLEGGTQYF
TGTGCCAGCAGCCAACTAGAAGGCGGTACGCAGTATTTT
>NA|TRBJ2-3|TRBV10-2|NA
CASSEMTRGPDTQYF
TGCGCCAGCAGTGAGATGACGCGGGGGCCAGATACGCAGTATTTT
>TRBD2|TRBJ2-1|TRBV4-1|many
CASSQGTSGYYNEQFF
TGCGCCAGCAGCCAGGGGACTAGCGGGTATTACAATGAGCAGTTCTTC
>NA|TRBJ2-7|TRBV7-8|few
CASSFEQGRNSYEQYF
TGTGCCAGCAGCTTCGAGCAGGGACGGAACTCCTACGAGCAGTACTTC
>TRBD1|TRBJ2-1|TRBV18|few
CASSPEAGGVDYNEQFF
TGTGCCAGCTCACCAGAAGCAGGGGGCGTTGACTACAATGAGCAGTTCTTC
>NA|TRBJ2-5|TRBV10-2|many
CASSASTGGTQYF
TGCGCCAGCAGTGCCTCGACAGGCGGGACCCAGTACTTC
>NA|TRBJ2-3|TRBV7-9|few
CASSTPDSTDTQYF
TGTGCCAGCAGCACCCCGGACAGCACAGATACGCAGTATTTT
>NA|TRBJ1-2|TRBV7-2|many
CASSPGVTGGYTF
TGTGCCAGCAGCCCCGGGGTCACAGGTGGCTACACCTTC
>NA|TRBJ2-3|TRBV10-2|many
CASSEQGDTQYF
TGCGCCAGCAGTGAACAGGGAGATACGCAGTATTTT
>TRBD2|TRBJ2-3|TRBV7-2|many
CASSLDGGGPDTQYF
TGTGCCAGCAGCTTAGACGGCGGGGGGCCGGATACGCAGTATTTT
>NA|TRBJ1-1|TRBV29-1|NA
CSVVRLNTEAFF
TGCAGCGTTGTACGGCTGAACACTGAAGCTTTCTTT
>NA|TRBJ2-7|TRBV7-2|NA
CASSLYGAYEQYF
TGTGCCAGCAGCTTATACGGAGCCTACGAGCAGTACTTC
>TRBD1|TRBJ1-3|TRBV12-3/TRBV12-4|few
CASSRGQGHTIYF
TGTGCCAGCAGTCGGGGACAGGGTCACACCATATATTTT
>NA|TRBJ2-7|TRBV3-1|few
CASSQVGRQQYF
TGTGCCAGCAGCCAAGTAGGTCGGCAGCAGTACTTC
>TRBD2|TRBJ2-7|TRBV5-6|many
CASSSYSSLIIRGAYEQYF
TGTGCCAGCAGCTCTTATAGCTCACTCATTATCCGGGGGGCCTACGAGCAGTACTTC
>TRBD1|TRBJ1-1|TRBV4-1|few
CASSLQGVITEAFF
TGCGCCAGCAGCCTCCAGGGGGTGATCACTGAAGCTTTCTTT
>NA|TRBJ1-2|TRBV4-3|NA
CASSQEPGRGYGYTF
TGCGCCAGCAGCCAAGAGCCCGGCAGGGGCTATGGCTACACCTTC
>NA|TRBJ2-7|TRBV24-1|few
CATSADSSYEQYF
TGTGCCACCAGTGCTGACAGCTCCTACGAGCAGTACTTC
>NA|TRBJ2-2|TRBV29-1|NA
CSVTDSSTGELFF
TGCAGCGTGACCGACAGCAGCACCGGGGAGCTGTTTTTT
>NA|TRBJ2-3|TRBV5-8|many
CASSLGDLTEDTQYF
TGTGCCAGCAGCTTGGGGGACTTAACTGAAGATACGCAGTATTTT
>TRBD1|TRBJ2-5|TRBV5-1|many
CASSLATGGLGIQETQYF
TGCGCCAGCAGCTTGGCTACAGGGGGACTGGGTATCCAAGAGACCCAGTACTTC
>NA|TRBJ1-1|TRBV6-2/TRBV6-3|few
CASSPAGGGTEAFF
TGTGCCAGCAGCCCCGCCGGGGGGGGCACTGAAGCTTTCTTT
>NA|TRBJ1-3|TRBV7-8|many
CASSLAGGHSSGNTIYF
TGTGCCAGCAGCTTAGCGGGGGGACACAGCTCTGGAAACACCATATATTTT
>NA|TRBJ1-5|TRBV18|many
CASSPRGQLNQPQHF
TGTGCCAGCTCACCCCGAGGGCAGCTCAATCAGCCCCAGCATTTT
>TRBD1|TRBJ2-4|TRBV5-1|few
CASSSSDRGLVKNIQYF
TGCGCCAGCAGCTCGAGTGACAGGGGCCTTGTCAAAAACATTCAGTACTTC
>TRBD1|TRBJ1-2|TRBV4-2|NA
CASSPPGQGRRYTF
TGTGCCAGCAGCCCCCCCGGACAGGGACGCCGCTACACCTTC
>NA|TRBJ2-7|TRBV4-2|many
CASSQGSSSYEQYF
TGTGCCAGCAGCCAAGGGTCCAGCTCCTACGAGCAGTACTTC
>NA|TRBJ2-5|TRBV12-3/TRBV12-4|many
CASSTQGPETQYF
TGTGCCAGCAGTACCCAGGGTCCGGAGACCCAGTACTTC
>NA|TRBJ2-7|TRBV11-2|NA
CASSSLMGGYEQYF
TGTGCCAGCAGCTCTCTAATGGGGGGATACGAGCAGTACTTC
>TRBD1|TRBJ2-1|TRBV2|NA
CASRLSGTGDYNEQFF
TGTGCCAGCAGACTTTCCGGGACAGGGGACTACAATGAGCAGTTCTTC
>TRBD1|TRBJ1-5|TRBV27|few
CASSLQGGQPQHF
TGTGCCAGCAGTTTACAGGGGGGACAGCCCCAGCATTTT
>NA|TRBJ2-1|TRBV20-1|few
CSAREVRTYNEQFF
TGCAGTGCTAGAGAGGTGCGGACGTACAATGAGCAGTTCTTC
>NA|TRBJ2-7|TRBV18|many
CASSPRGPEQYF
TGTGCCAGCTCACCACGGGGACCCGAGCAGTACTTC
>NA|TRBJ1-1|TRBV18|NA
CASSLKAPVAFTEAFF
TGTGCCAGCTCACTCAAGGCCCCCGTAGCCTTCACTGAAGCTTTCTTT
>TRBD1|TRBJ2-7|TRBV7-9|many
CASSRAGTEYEQYF
TGTGCCAGCAGCCGTGCCGGGACAGAATACGAGCAGTACTTC
>TRBD1|TRBJ1-1|TRBV29-1|NA
CSGGQGRSTEAFF
TGCAGCGGAGGACAGGGGCGGAGCACTGAAGCTTTCTTT
>TRBD1|TRBJ2-7|TRBV10-3|few
CAISGTGTYYEQYF
TGTGCCATCAGCGGGACAGGGACTTACTACGAGCAGTACTTC
>NA|TRBJ1-6|TRBV4-3|many
CASSQVYGGFSPLHF
TGCGCCAGCAGCCAAGTCTACGGGGGATTTTCACCCCTCCACTTT
>NA|TRBJ2-2|TRBV5-1|many
CASSTLGGTGELFF
TGCGCCAGCTCTACCCTCGGTGGCACCGGGGAGCTGTTTTTT
>NA|TRBJ1-2|TRBV12-3/TRBV12-4|NA
CASSPGQFGYTF
TGTGCCAGCAGCCCAGGCCAATTTGGCTACACCTTC
>TRBD2|TRBJ2-1|TRBV28|many
CASSFLTSGRANEQFF
TGTGCCAGCAGTTTTCTGACTAGCGGGAGGGCCAATGAGCAGTTCTTC
>NA|TRBJ2-2|TRBV7-8|NA
CASSLARAGSKVAPNTGELFF
TGTGCCAGCAGCTTAGCGAGGGCCGGGTCAAAAGTTGCCCCGAACACCGGGGAGCTGTTTTTT
>TRBD1|TRBJ1-6|TRBV7-9|many
CASSPGGEDGSPLHF
TGTGCCAGCAGCCCAGGGGGGGAAGATGGTTCACCCCTCCACTTT
>NA|TRBJ2-2|TRBV18|NA
CASSPRPENTGELFF
TGTGCCAGCTCACCAAGGCCGGAAAACACCGGGGAGCTGTTTTTT
>NA|TRBJ1-1|TRBV6-4|NA
CASSAGLGNTEAFF
TGTGCCAGCAGTGCCGGTTTAGGGAACACTGAAGCTTTCTTT
>TRBD1|TRBJ1-4|TRBV28|few
CASSRTGGATNEKLFF
TGTGCCAGCAGCCGGACAGGGGGCGCAACTAATGAAAAACTGTTTTTT
>NA|TRBJ1-1|TRBV16|NA
CASSLYRVRDTEAFF
TGTGCCAGCAGCCTGTACAGGGTCAGGGACACTGAAGCTTTCTTT
>NA|TRBJ2-7|TRBV4-3|many
CASSYSDSISYEQYF
TGCGCCAGCAGCTACTCCGATAGTATCTCCTACGAGCAGTACTTC
>TRBD2|TRBJ2-7|TRBV5-1|many
CASSPDTLAATYEQYF
TGCGCCAGCAGCCCGGACACACTAGCGGCGACCTACGAGCAGTACTTC
>NA|TRBJ1-1|TRBV6-2/TRBV6-3|NA
CASSYSSKGGNTEAFF
TGTGCCAGCAGTTACTCGAGTAAGGGGGGCAACACTGAAGCTTTCTTT
>NA|TRBJ2-7|TRBV6-5|few
CASSLGRNYEQYF
TGTGCCAGCAGTCTTGGACGGAACTACGAGCAGTACTTC
>NA|TRBJ2-7|TRBV7-9|few
CASSSTAPYEQYF
TGTGCCAGCAGCTCGACAGCCCCCTACGAGCAGTACTTC
>TRBD1|TRBJ1-4|TRBV6-1|NA
CASSEAMGQGEKLFF
TGTGCCAGCAGTGAAGCTATGGGACAGGGGGAAAAACTGTTTTTT
>NA|TRBJ1-1|TRBV20-1|NA
CSARDSGAGERRTEAFF
TGCAGTGCTAGAGATTCTGGGGCAGGGGAAAGGCGGACTGAAGCTTTCTTT
>TRBD1|TRBJ1-1|TRBV6-5|many
CASSYSGIQGLGAEAFF
TGTGCCAGCAGTTACTCGGGGATACAGGGGCTCGGCGCTGAAGCTTTCTTT
>NA|TRBJ1-6|TRBV11-2|few
CASSPSYNSPLHF
TGTGCCAGCAGCCCATCCTATAATTCACCCCTCCACTTT
>NA|TRBJ1-1|TRBV2|many
CASSQDSSSEAFF
TGTGCCAGCAGCCAGGACAGCTCCTCAGAAGCTTTCTTT